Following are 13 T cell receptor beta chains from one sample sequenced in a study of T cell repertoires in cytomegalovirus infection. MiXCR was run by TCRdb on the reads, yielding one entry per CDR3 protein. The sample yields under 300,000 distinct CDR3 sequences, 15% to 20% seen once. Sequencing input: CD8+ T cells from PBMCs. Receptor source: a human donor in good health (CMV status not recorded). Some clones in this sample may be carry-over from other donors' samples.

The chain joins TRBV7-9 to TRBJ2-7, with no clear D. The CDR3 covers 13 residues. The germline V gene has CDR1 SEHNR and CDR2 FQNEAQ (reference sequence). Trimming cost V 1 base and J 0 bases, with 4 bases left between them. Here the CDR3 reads CASSLDFSYEQYF. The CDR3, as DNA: TGTGCCAGCAGCTTAGATTTCTCCTACGAGCAGTACTTC. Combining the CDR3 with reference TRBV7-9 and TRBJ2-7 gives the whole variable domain DTGVSQNPRHKITKRGQNVTFRCDPISEHNRLYWYRQTLGQGPEFLTYFQNEAQLEKSRLLSDRFSAERPKGSFSTLEIQRTEQGDSAMYLCASSLDFSYEQYFGPGTRLTVT.

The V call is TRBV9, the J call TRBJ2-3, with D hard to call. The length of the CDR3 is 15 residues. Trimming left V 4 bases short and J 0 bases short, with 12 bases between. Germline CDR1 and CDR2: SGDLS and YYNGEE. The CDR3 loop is CASSRDGTSTDTQYF. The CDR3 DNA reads TGTGCCAGCAGCCGAGACGGAACTAGCACAGATACGCAGTATTTT. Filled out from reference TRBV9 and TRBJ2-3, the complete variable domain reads DSGVTQTPKHLITATGQRVTLRCSPRSGDLSVYWYQQSLDQGLQFLIQYYNGEERAKGNILERFSAQQFPDLHSELNLSSLELGDSALYFCASSRDGTSTDTQYFGPGTRLTVL.

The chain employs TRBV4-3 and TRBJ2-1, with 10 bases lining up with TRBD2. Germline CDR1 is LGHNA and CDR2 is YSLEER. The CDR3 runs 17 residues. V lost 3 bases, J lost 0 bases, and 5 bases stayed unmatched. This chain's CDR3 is CASSHGTSEASYNEQFF. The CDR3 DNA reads TGCGCCAGCAGCCATGGGACTAGCGAGGCCTCCTACAATGAGCAGTTCTTC.

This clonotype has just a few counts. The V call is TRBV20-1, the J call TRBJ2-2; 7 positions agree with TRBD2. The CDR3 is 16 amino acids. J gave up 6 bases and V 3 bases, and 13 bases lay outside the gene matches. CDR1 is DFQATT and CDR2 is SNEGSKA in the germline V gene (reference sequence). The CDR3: CSARPGRGYEAGELFF. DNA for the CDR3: TGCAGTGCTAGGCCCGGGCGGGGGTATGAAGCCGGGGAGCTGTTTTTT.

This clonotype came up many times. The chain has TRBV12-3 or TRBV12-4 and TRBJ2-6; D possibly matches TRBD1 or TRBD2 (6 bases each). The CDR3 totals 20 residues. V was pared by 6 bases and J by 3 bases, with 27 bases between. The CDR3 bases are TGTGCCAGCAGCCACTCAAGATACCGCGGGACATCCTTTGGGGCCAACGTCCTGACTTTC. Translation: CASSHSRYRGTSFGANVLTF.

The CDR3, as DNA: TGTGCCAGCAGCGCTAGAGTAGGCCACGAGCAGTACTTC. Protein: CASSARVGHEQYF. This chain uses TRBV7-9 with TRBJ2-7; no clear D gene. Germline CDR1 SEHNR, CDR2 FQNEAQ (reference sequence). The CDR3 runs 13 residues. The V and J ends lost 5 bases and 5 bases respectively, with 13 bases between them. Based on the CDR3 plus reference TRBV7-9 and TRBJ2-7, the full variable domain is DTGVSQNPRHKITKRGQNVTFRCDPISEHNRLYWYRQTLGQGPEFLTYFQNEAQLEKSRLLSDRFSAERPKGSFSTLEIQRTEQGDSAMYLCASSARVGHEQYFGPGTRLTVT.

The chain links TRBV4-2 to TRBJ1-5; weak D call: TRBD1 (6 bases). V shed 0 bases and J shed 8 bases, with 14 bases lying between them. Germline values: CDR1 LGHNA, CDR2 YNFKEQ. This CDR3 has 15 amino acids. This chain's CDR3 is CASSQDLEGVKPQHF. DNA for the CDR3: TGTGCCAGCAGCCAAGATTTAGAGGGGGTTAAGCCCCAGCATTTT.

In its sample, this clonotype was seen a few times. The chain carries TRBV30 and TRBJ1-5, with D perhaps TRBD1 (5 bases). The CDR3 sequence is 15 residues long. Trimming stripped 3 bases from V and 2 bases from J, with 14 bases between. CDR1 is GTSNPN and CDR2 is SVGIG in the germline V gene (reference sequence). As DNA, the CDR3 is TGTGCCTGGAGGTTCGGGGGTCCCGGCAATCAGCCCCAGCATTTT. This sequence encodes CAWRFGGPGNQPQHF.

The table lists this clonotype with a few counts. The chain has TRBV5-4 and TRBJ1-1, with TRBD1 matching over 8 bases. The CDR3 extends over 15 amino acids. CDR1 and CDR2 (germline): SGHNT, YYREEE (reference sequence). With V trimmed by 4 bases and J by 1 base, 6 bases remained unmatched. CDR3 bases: TGTGCCAGCAGCGTTGACAGGGGACCGAACACTGAAGCTTTCTTT. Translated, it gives CASSVDRGPNTEAFF.

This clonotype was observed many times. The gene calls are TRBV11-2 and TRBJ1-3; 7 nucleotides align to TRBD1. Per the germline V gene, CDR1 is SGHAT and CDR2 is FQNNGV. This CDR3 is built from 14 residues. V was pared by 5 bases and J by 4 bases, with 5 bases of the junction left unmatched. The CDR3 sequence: CASSETGNGNTIYF. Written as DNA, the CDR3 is TGTGCCAGCAGCGAGACAGGGAACGGAAACACCATATATTTT.

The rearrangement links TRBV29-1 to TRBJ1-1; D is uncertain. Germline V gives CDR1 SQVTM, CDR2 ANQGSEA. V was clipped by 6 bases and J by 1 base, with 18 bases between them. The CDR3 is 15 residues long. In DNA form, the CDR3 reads TGCAGCGTCCTTGGTACAGTGGGATCGAACACTGAAGCTTTCTTT. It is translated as CSVLGTVGSNTEAFF.

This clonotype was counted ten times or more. The CDR3 loop reads CASSLNPGNYGYTF. Here the CDR3 DNA reads TGTGCCAGCAGCTTAAATCCGGGGAACTATGGCTACACCTTC. The genes are TRBV7-8 and TRBJ1-2; the D is unclear. The V and J ends lost 2 bases and 2 bases respectively, with 9 bases between them. CDR3 length: 14 residues. Germline values: CDR1 SGHVS, CDR2 FQNEAQ.

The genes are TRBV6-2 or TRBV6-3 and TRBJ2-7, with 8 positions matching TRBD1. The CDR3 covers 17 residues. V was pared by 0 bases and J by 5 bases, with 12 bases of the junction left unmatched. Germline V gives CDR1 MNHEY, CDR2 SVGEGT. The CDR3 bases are TGTGCCAGCAGTTACTCGACGGTGGGCAGGGGGCTACACGAGCAGTACTTC. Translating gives CASSYSTVGRGLHEQYF.